This T cell receptor beta chain emerged from a study of T cell responses to AZD1222 COVID-19 vaccine (dated by TCRdb to about 2021). Background for the entire study: A total of around 240 trial participants underwent TCR sequencing, of whom 207 had received two doses of AZD1222 and approximately 25 had received two doses of the MenACWY control vaccine. Trial participants were enrolled by age into subgroups of 18-55, 56-69 and 70-plus years, and 148, 28 and 57 TCR-sequenced participants, respectively, were included in these subgroups. The research as a whole found: Most participants were white British and females outnumbered males, and the authors suggested that clonal diversity may have been underestimated. CD4 TCRs associated with the vaccine covered the entire spike protein, and the dominant responses were in regions 160-218 and 743-854. Conclusions about previously exposed vaccinees were limited because only a handful of AZD1222 recipients were SARS-CoV-2 seropositive at baseline. The 56-69-year group was small, and its depth increase did not reach significance, likely because of low power. Nearly half of unique spike-specific TCRs reportedly recognized epitopes outside regions mutated in the B.1.351 and B.1.1.7 variants. A significant rise in spike-specific TCR breadth and depth was observed after two AZD1222 doses relative to day 0 and relative to MenACWY recipients. Because no day 14 peak-response samples were available, the repertoires could be characterized only after the peak T cell response.

The time point label corresponds to: baseline before first vaccination. Read against the paper, the sample's treatment or condition label means: meningococcal conjugate vaccine given as trial control. Vaccinee samples came from UK trials COV001 and COV002, including a single-blind randomized controlled phase 2/3 trial of AZD1222 (ChAdOx1 nCoV-19) in healthy adults. For TCRbeta chain sequencing, PBMC samples were collected from trial participants at day 0 and at day 28 after the second dose. This clone was found once. Its specific antigen is unknown. It has no much larger one-base neighbor in the sample; base qualities were not kept. The CDR3 regions of human TCRbeta chains were analyzed by immunosequencing. As for the authors' bioinformatics: Repertoire TCRs were checked for matches against a reference library of SARS-CoV-2-specific TCRs that had been generated using the MIRA antigen-specificity platform. Breadth was defined as the fraction of unique TCRs that were SARS-CoV-2-associated. Depth was defined as the fraction of total T cells that were SARS-CoV-2-associated. Each spike-specific TCR was assigned to its reactive spike region and to a CD4 or CD8 class using the MIRA data. Log10-transformed breadth and depth values were compared by one-way ANOVA with Sidak's multiple comparisons tests. TCRdb retrieved this table from immuneACCESS and kept in-frame rearrangements only. Not all clones are present; in checked studies, unresolved V genes account for under half, and no reason is known for the remainder. V and J calls plus clone size are reproduced from that table; the DNA served to infer D and trimming. In all, the sample holds approximately 100,000 clones, and approximately 89% of those were seen once. The ten largest clones add up to about 2.6% of the sample.

The CDR3 has 14 amino acids, counting the end cysteine and phenylalanine. Just CDR3 DNA is preserved here, 42 bases in frame from base 1. V is pared back by 7 bases and J by 0 bases, with 10 bases lying between the germline termini. The CDR1 and CDR2 encoded by the germline V gene (reference sequence) are MNHNY and SVGAGI. This material consisted of peripheral blood, taken on day 0 of MenACWY control vaccination. This clonotype was sampled from an adult in good health. The V and J segments used are TRBV6-6 and TRBJ1-3; a weak D assignment points to TRBD1 (5 bases agree). The nucleotide sequence is given as TGTGCCAGCATCCTACAGGACTCTGGAAACACCATATATTTT. It is translated as CASILQDSGNTIYF.